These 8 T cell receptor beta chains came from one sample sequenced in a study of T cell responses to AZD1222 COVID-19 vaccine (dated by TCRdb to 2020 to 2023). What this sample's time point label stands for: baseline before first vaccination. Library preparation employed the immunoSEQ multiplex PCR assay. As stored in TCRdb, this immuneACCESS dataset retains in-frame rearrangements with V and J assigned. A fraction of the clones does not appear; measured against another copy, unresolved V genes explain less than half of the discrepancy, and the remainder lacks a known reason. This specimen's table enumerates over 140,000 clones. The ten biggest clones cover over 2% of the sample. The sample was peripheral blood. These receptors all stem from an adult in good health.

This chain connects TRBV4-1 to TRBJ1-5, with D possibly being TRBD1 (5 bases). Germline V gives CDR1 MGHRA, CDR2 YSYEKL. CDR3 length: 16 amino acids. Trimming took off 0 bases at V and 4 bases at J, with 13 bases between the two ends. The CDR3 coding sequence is TGCGCCAGCAGCCAAGATGAGGGCAGGGTGAATCAGCCCCAGCATTTT. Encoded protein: CASSQDEGRVNQPQHF.

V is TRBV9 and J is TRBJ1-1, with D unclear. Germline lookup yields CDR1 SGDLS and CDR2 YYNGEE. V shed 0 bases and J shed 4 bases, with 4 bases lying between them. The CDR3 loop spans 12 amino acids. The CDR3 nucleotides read TGTGCCAGCAGCGTAGGGGGCACTGAAGCTTTCTTT. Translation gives CASSVGGTEAFF.

CDR3 bases: TGCGCCAGCAGCGCGCTACAGGGGCCTAACTATGGCTACACCTTC. The encoded protein is CASSALQGPNYGYTF. The chain combines TRBV5-1 with TRBJ1-2, with 7 bases aligning to TRBD1. V lost 4 bases to trimming and J lost 0 bases; unmatched junction nucleotides: 6. This CDR3 has 15 residues. The germline V gene has CDR1 SGHRS and CDR2 YFSETQ.

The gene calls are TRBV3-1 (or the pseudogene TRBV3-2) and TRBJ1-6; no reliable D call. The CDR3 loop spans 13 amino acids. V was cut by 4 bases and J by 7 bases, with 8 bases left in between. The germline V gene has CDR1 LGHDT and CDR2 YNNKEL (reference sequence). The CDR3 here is CASSLGPNSPLHF. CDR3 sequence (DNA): TGTGCCAGCAGCCTCGGACCGAATTCACCCCTCCACTTT.

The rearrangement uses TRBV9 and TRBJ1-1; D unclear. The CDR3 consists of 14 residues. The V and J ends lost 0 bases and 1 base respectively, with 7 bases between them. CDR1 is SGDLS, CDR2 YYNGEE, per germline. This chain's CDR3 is CASSVDMENTEAFF. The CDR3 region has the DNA TGTGCCAGCAGCGTAGATATGGAGAACACTGAAGCTTTCTTT.

This chain's CDR3 is CASSVAPQGSGNTIYF. CDR3 DNA: TGTGCCAGCAGCGTAGCACCACAGGGATCAGGAAACACCATATATTTT. This chain uses TRBV9 with TRBJ1-3; tentative D call: TRBD1 (6 bases). Germline assignment: CDR1 SGDLS and CDR2 YYNGEE. V shed 0 bases and J shed 4 bases, with 14 bases lying between them. This CDR3 has 16 residues.

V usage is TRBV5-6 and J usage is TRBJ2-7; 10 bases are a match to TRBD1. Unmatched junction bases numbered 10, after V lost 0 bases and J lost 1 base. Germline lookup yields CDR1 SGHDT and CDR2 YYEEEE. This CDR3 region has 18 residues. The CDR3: CASSLGAGDRGYSYEQYF. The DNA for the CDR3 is TGTGCCAGCAGCTTGGGAGCGGGGGACAGGGGCTATTCCTACGAGCAGTACTTC. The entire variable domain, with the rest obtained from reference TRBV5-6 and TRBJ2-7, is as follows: DAGVTQSPTHLIKTRGQQVTLRCSPKSGHDTVSWYQQALGQGPQFIFQYYEEEERQRGNFPDRFSGHQFPNYSSELNVNALLLGDSALYLCASSLGAGDRGYSYEQYFGPGTRLTVT.

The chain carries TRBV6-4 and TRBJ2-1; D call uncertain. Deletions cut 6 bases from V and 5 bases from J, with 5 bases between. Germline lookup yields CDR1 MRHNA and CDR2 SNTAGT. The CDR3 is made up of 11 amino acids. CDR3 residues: CASRQNNEQFF. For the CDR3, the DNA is TGTGCCAGCAGGCAGAACAATGAGCAGTTCTTC.